One and the same sample provided the 27 T cell receptor beta chains below, sequenced in a study of human T cells and chemical hapten exposure. Time point here: healthy volunteer bleed at 2 weeks. Someone pulled total RNA out of unfractionated whole blood. MiXCR, applied by TCRdb to the RACE reads, yields one record per CDR3 protein. This table holds 80,000 to 100,000 distinct CDR3 sequences, approximately 10% found once. Specimen: whole blood. These receptors were obtained from a female donor in good health. Some clones in this sample may be carry-over from other donors' samples.

This clonotype was detected many times. The chain combines TRBV6-2 or TRBV6-3 with TRBJ2-3, with 13 bases matching TRBD2. With 2 bases clipped from V and 0 bases from J, the junction kept 2 bases outside the gene matches. This CDR3 has 17 amino acids. Germline CDR1 MNHEY, CDR2 SVGEGT. Here the CDR3 reads CASSYTSGRASTDTQYF. DNA of the CDR3: TGTGCCAGCAGTTACACTAGCGGGAGGGCCAGCACAGATACGCAGTATTTT.

The rearrangement uses TRBV5-1 and TRBJ2-7, with D uncertain. V lost 0 bases and J 3 bases, leaving 7 bases between the germline ends. Germline V CDR1 and CDR2: SGHRS, YFSETQ. The CDR3 loop spans 13 amino acids. CDR3 region: CASSLAAVYEQYF. The CDR3 region has the DNA TGCGCCAGCAGCTTGGCCGCAGTCTACGAGCAGTACTTC.

This clonotype was detected only a few times. This chain connects TRBV5-1 to TRBJ1-4; D ambiguous. In germline, CDR1 is SGHRS, CDR2 YFSETQ. V was cut by 0 bases and J by 5 bases, with 11 bases left in between. The CDR3 runs to 15 residues. The CDR3 DNA follows: TGCGCCAGCAGCTTGGGTAGGGCGGGGAATGAAAAACTGTTTTTT. Translated, it gives CASSLGRAGNEKLFF.

This clonotype was counted ten times or more. This chain uses TRBV20-1 with TRBJ2-3; 12 bases are a match to TRBD2. Looked up from germline, CDR1 is DFQATT and CDR2 is SNEGSKA (reference sequence). The CDR3 contains 16 residues. V shed 3 bases and J 4 bases; nucleotides not matched to a gene: 8. The CDR3 nucleotides are TGCAGTGCTAGGCTAGCGGGAGGGCCTAGTTCAGATACGCAGTATTTT. Its translation: CSARLAGGPSSDTQYF.

The chain couples TRBV28 to TRBJ1-5; D might be TRBD1 (6 bases). Germline assignment: CDR1 MDHEN and CDR2 SYDVKM. Trimming stripped 2 bases from V and 5 bases from J, with 10 bases between. This CDR3 contains 14 residues. The CDR3, as DNA: TGTGCCAGCAGTTTAGCAGGGGTGGATCAGCCCCAGCATTTT. Its protein product is CASSLAGVDQPQHF.

This clonotype was detected only a few times. The J gene is TRBJ2-2, the V gene TRBV12-3 or TRBV12-4, with unresolved D. The V and J ends lost 3 bases and 3 bases respectively, with 11 bases between them. The CDR3 is 15 residues long. CDR3 sequence reads: CASSFAPQDTGELFF. The CDR3, as DNA: TGTGCCAGCAGTTTTGCCCCTCAAGACACCGGGGAGCTGTTTTTT.

This clonotype came up a few times. V gene TRBV28 combines with J gene TRBJ2-7; D is possibly TRBD1 (5 bases). V lost 2 bases and J lost 2, with 13 bases in between. Germline values: CDR1 MDHEN, CDR2 SYDVKM. The CDR3 covers 15 residues. The CDR3 spells CASSLRTRLPYEQYF. As DNA, the CDR3 is TGTGCCAGCAGTTTAAGGACACGACTTCCCTACGAGCAGTACTTC.

The genes are TRBV29-1 and TRBJ2-7; D gene uncertain. The CDR3 sequence is 11 residues long. The germline V gene encodes CDR1 SQVTM and CDR2 ANQGSEA. Trimming shortened V by 6 bases and J by 1 base, and 7 bases separated the two germline ends. The CDR3 loop is CSVVRSYEQYF. In DNA, the CDR3 is TGCAGCGTAGTCAGATCCTACGAGCAGTACTTC.

This clonotype was counted ten times or more. The chain is built from TRBV24-1 and TRBJ1-2, with unresolved D. Between the trimmed V and J ends, which lost 1 base and 6 bases, there was a span of 11 bases. Germline V gives CDR1 KGHDR, CDR2 SFDVKD. This CDR3 has 14 residues. In DNA, the CDR3 is TGTGCCACCAGTGATTTTGGAGGGATCGATGGCTACACCTTC. Protein sequence: CATSDFGGIDGYTF.

This chain connects TRBV5-1 to TRBJ1-5, with unresolved D. Deletions cut 2 bases from V and 4 bases from J, with 10 bases between. Germline V gene lookup returns CDR1 SGHRS and CDR2 YFSETQ. CDR3 length: 14 amino acids. DNA of the CDR3: TGCGCCAGCAGCTTAGACGGGAAGAATCAGCCCCAGCATTTT. Translating gives CASSLDGKNQPQHF.

The rearrangement joins TRBV7-9 to TRBJ2-1, with a weak D call TRBD2 (5 bases). Trimming pared 3 bases from V and 7 bases from J, leaving 16 bases between. The CDR3 runs to 15 residues. Germline CDR1 SEHNR, CDR2 FQNEAQ (reference sequence). The DNA of the CDR3 is TGTGCCAGCAGCTTGGCCCCCCGGGGTCATAATGAGCAGTTCTTC. It encodes CASSLAPRGHNEQFF.

There are many counts of this clonotype. CDR3 in DNA: TGTGCCAGCAGTGGAGGGACAGAGTCATCACCCCTCCACTTT. As protein: CASSGGTESSPLHF. The chain combines TRBV2 with TRBJ1-6, with 7 bases identical to TRBD1. V lost 4 bases and J lost 10; bases outside the gene matches: 7. The germline V gene encodes CDR1 SNHLY and CDR2 FYNNEI. The CDR3 extends over 14 amino acids. The whole variable domain, remainder taken from reference TRBV2 and TRBJ1-6, is EPEVTQTPSHQVTQMGQEVILRCVPISNHLYFYWYRQILGQKVEFLVSFYNNEISEKSEIFDDQFSVERPDGSNFTLKIRSTKLEDSAMYFCASSGGTESSPLHFGNGTRLTVT.

Only a few counts were recorded for this clonotype. The chain recombines TRBV6-2 or TRBV6-3 with TRBJ1-2; 7 bases fit TRBD1. The CDR3 extends over 14 amino acids. V trimming: 0 bases; J trimming: 7 bases; junction bases outside the gene matches: 5. Per germline, CDR1 MNHEY and CDR2 SVGEGT. CDR3: CASSYSTGRRGYTF. CDR3 sequence (DNA): TGTGCCAGCAGTTACTCGACAGGGAGACGTGGCTACACCTTC.

The V and J genes are TRBV20-1 and TRBJ2-3, with 11 nucleotides matching TRBD1. V shed 6 bases, J shed 4 bases, and the junction held 3 bases outside the gene matches. Germline lookup yields CDR1 DFQATT and CDR2 SNEGSKA (reference sequence). The CDR3 has 13 residues. CDR3 nucleotides: TGCAGTGCGCCGGGACAGGGGGCAGATACGCAGTATTTT. It yields the protein CSAPGQGADTQYF.

There are many counts of this clonotype. The chain carries TRBV7-9 and TRBJ2-1; unclear D gene. The CDR3 has 14 amino acids. With 1 base removed from V and 1 base from J, the gap between germline ends came to 5 bases. CDR1 and CDR2 (germline): SEHNR, FQNEAQ (reference sequence). This chain's CDR3 is CASSLGVSYNEQFF. The CDR3 region has the DNA TGTGCCAGCAGCTTAGGGGTTTCCTACAATGAGCAGTTCTTC.

This clonotype has a count of ten or more. The chain recombines TRBV30 with TRBJ2-3, with TRBD1 matching 7 bases. V dropped 3 bases and J dropped 4; count of bases not matched to a gene: 7. The length of the CDR3 is 14 residues. The germline V gene encodes CDR1 GTSNPN and CDR2 SVGIG (reference sequence). The CDR3 loop is CAWRTGLDPDTQYF. In DNA form, the CDR3 reads TGTGCCTGGAGGACAGGGCTGGACCCAGATACGCAGTATTTT.

The genes are TRBV10-3 and TRBJ1-1, with D perhaps TRBD1 (5 bases). Trimming took 3 bases from V and 0 from J, leaving 8 bases between them. Germline V gene data show CDR1 as ENHRY and CDR2 as SYGVKD. This CDR3 spans 14 amino acids. The CDR3 protein is CAISEQVLNTEAFF. The CDR3 region has the DNA TGTGCCATCAGTGAACAGGTCCTGAACACTGAAGCTTTCTTT.

The V gene is TRBV19, the J gene TRBJ1-5; no clear D gene. V was trimmed by 3 bases and J by 0 bases, leaving 9 bases between them. The CDR3 has 15 residues. Germline assignment: CDR1 LNHDA and CDR2 SQIVND (reference sequence). This CDR3 is CASSIWRNSNQPQHF. The CDR3 nucleotides read TGTGCCAGTAGTATTTGGAGAAATAGCAATCAGCCCCAGCATTTT.

The rearrangement links TRBV19 to TRBJ2-2, with TRBD1 matching over 8 bases. In germline, CDR1 is LNHDA, CDR2 SQIVND (reference sequence). V lost 4 bases and J lost 6; bases outside the gene matches: 7. CDR3 length equals 15 residues. Here the CDR3 reads CASSKQGALPGELFF. Written as DNA, the CDR3 is TGTGCCAGTAGTAAGCAGGGGGCGCTCCCCGGGGAGCTGTTTTTT.

This clonotype was picked up a small number of times. The V and J genes are TRBV30 and TRBJ2-1; D is uncertain. The germline CDR1 and CDR2 sequences are GTSNPN and SVGIG (reference sequence). The V end lost 0 bases, the J end lost 4 bases, and 7 bases lay between the germline ends. This CDR3 contains 13 residues. DNA of the CDR3: TGTGCCTGGAGTGTAAGCACTTACAATGAGCAGTTCTTC. This sequence encodes CAWSVSTYNEQFF. The full variable domain, with the rest looked up from reference TRBV30 and TRBJ2-1, is SQTIHQWPATLVQPVGSPLSLECTVEGTSNPNLYWYRQAAGRGLQLLFYSVGIGQISSEVPQNLSASRPQDRQFILSSKKLLLSDSGFYLCAWSVSTYNEQFFGPGTRLTVL.

J is TRBJ2-7 and V is TRBV20-1; 14 bases agree with TRBD2. Germline V CDR1 and CDR2: DFQATT, SNEGSKA (reference sequence). The CDR3 has 14 amino acids. V lost 5 bases and J lost 9; bases outside the gene matches: 9. The CDR3 loop reads CSALPGLAGDRQYF. The CDR3 region has the DNA TGCAGTGCTCTCCCGGGACTAGCGGGAGATAGGCAGTACTTC.

The chain uses TRBV10-3 and TRBJ2-5; 11 nucleotides agree with TRBD1. The CDR3 consists of 15 residues. V gave up 6 bases and J gave up 5 bases; unmatched junction bases: 8. CDR1 ENHRY and CDR2 SYGVKD come from the germline V gene. The CDR3 DNA sequence: TGTGCCATCAGCGGGACAGGGGGACCTACGGAGACCCAGTACTTC. Translated, it gives CAISGTGGPTETQYF.

This clonotype was seen at least ten times. The CDR3 region is CSVEEGMGTEAFF. The CDR3, as DNA: TGCAGCGTTGAAGAGGGTATGGGCACTGAAGCTTTCTTT. This chain connects TRBV29-1 to TRBJ1-1; D gene ambiguous. The germline CDR1 and CDR2 sequences are SQVTM and ANQGSEA. V was shortened by 0 bases and J by 4 bases, with 9 bases between the two germline ends. This CDR3 region has 13 residues. Filled out from reference TRBV29-1 and TRBJ1-1, the complete variable domain reads SAVISQKPSRDICQRGTSLTIQCQVDSQVTMMFWYRQQPGQSLTLIATANQGSEATYESGFVIDKFPISRPNLTFSTLTVSNMSPEDSSIYLCSVEEGMGTEAFFGQGTRLTVV.

This clonotype was recorded a few times. V usage is TRBV12-3 or TRBV12-4 and J usage is TRBJ2-7; D gene uncertain. Trimming removed 3 bases from V and 3 bases from J, with 6 bases in between. The CDR3 has 12 amino acids. CDR3 sequence: CASSFGDYEQYF. In DNA form, the CDR3 reads TGTGCCAGCAGTTTTGGTGACTACGAGCAGTACTTC.

The table lists this clonotype with a few counts. The gene calls are TRBV6-5 and TRBJ2-1; D unclear. The CDR3 loop spans 15 amino acids. Germline V gene data show CDR1 as MNHEY and CDR2 as SVGAGI. Trimming shortened V by 6 bases and J by 0 bases, and 12 bases separated the two germline ends. CDR3 sequence: CASSAAPYSYNEQFF. CDR3 DNA sequence: TGTGCCAGCAGCGCCGCTCCATACTCCTACAATGAGCAGTTCTTC.

This clonotype was observed many times. The chain couples TRBV6-6 to TRBJ1-5, with unresolved D. The CDR3 consists of 13 residues. V lost 2 bases, J lost 4 bases, and 6 bases lay in between. The V gene's germline CDR1 is MNHNY and CDR2 SVGAGI (reference sequence). The CDR3 sequence: CASSYDENQPQHF. DNA of the CDR3: TGTGCCAGCAGTTACGACGAAAATCAGCCCCAGCATTTT.

This clonotype was detected many times. The chain has TRBV10-2 and TRBJ2-5, with TRBD1 as a possible D gene (6 bases). V was cut by 5 bases and J by 4 bases, with 11 bases left in between. Germline assignment: CDR1 WSHSY and CDR2 SAAADI. CDR3 size: 13 residues. The CDR3, as DNA: TGCGCCAGCAGTCTGGGACAAGCAGAGACCCAGTACTTC. This sequence encodes CASSLGQAETQYF.